Sequencing of this TCR beta chain was carried out in a study of monozygotic twins with inflammatory bowel disease. Using TCRalpha and TCRbeta cDNA, the researchers carried out two nested PCRs that lasted roughly 16 and 10 cycles. Following a re-call of the 5' RACE reads, TCRdb has one entry per CDR3 protein and lacks DNA. This sample's table reports a few hundred thousand distinct CDR3 sequences. The sequenced sample was blood. The clonotype originates from a human donor with ulcerative colitis or Crohn's disease, or a healthy co-twin of an affected twin (not recorded which).

The chain's CDR3 is CASSSSSAASYEQYF. The J gene is TRBJ2-7, the V gene TRBV7-2. Germline V gene sequence: CDR1 SGHTA, CDR2 FQGNSA. The CDR3 length is 15 residues.